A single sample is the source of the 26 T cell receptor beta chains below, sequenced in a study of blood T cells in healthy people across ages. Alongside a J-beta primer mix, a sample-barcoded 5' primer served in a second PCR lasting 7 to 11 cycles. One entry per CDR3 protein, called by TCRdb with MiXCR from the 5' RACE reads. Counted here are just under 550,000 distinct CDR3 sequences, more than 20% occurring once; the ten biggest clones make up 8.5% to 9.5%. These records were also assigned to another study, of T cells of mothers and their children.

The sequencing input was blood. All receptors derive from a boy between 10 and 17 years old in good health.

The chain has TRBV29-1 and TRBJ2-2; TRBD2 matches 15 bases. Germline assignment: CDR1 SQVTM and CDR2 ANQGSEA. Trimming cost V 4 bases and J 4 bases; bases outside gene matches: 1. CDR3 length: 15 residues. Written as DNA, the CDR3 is TGCAGCGTTGGGACTAGCGGGGGGGCCACCGGGGAGCTGTTTTTT. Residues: CSVGTSGGATGELFF.

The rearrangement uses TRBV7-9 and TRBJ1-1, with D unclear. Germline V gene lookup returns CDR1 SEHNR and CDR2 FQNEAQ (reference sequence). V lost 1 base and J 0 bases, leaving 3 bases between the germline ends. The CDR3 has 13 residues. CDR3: CASSLEVNTEAFF. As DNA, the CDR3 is TGTGCCAGCAGCTTAGAGGTGAACACTGAAGCTTTCTTT.

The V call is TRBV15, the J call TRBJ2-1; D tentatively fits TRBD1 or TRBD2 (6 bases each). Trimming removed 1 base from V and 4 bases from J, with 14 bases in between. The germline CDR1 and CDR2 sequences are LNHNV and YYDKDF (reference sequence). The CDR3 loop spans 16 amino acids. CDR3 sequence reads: CATSRGLARGYNEQFF. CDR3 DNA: TGTGCCACCAGCAGAGGTCTAGCGAGGGGGTACAATGAGCAGTTCTTC.

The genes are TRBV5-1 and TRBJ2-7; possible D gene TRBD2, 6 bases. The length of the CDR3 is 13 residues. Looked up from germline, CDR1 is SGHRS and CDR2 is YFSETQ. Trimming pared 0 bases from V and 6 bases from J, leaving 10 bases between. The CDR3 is CASSLGLVREQYF. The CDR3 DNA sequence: TGCGCCAGCAGCTTGGGACTAGTACGCGAGCAGTACTTC.

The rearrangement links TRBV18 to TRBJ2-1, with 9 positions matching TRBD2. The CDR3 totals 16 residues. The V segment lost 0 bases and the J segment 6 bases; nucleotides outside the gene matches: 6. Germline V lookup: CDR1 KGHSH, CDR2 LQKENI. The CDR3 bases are TGTGCCAGCTCACCACCTATAGCGGGAGCGGCCAATGAGCAGTTCTTC. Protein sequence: CASSPPIAGAANEQFF.

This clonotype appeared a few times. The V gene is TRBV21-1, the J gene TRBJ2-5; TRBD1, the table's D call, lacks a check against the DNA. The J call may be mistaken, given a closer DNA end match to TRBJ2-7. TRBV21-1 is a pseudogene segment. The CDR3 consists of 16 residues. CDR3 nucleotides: TGTGCCAGCAGCAGGGGGGACAGACGGGTTGACTACGAGCAGTACTTC. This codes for CASSRGDRRVDYEQYF.

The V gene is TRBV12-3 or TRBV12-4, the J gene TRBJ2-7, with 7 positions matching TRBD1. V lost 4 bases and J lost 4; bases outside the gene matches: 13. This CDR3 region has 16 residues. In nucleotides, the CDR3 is TGTGCCAGCAGTTCTCACTTGACAGGGCCCGGTTACGAGCAGTACTTC. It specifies CASSSHLTGPGYEQYF.

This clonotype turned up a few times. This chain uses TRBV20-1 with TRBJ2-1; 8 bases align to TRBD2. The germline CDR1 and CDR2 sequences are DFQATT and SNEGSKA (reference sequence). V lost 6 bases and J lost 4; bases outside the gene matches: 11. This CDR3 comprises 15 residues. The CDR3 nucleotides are TGCAGTGCGGACAAGGGGCAGCGGGGGTACAATGAGCAGTTCTTC. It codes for CSADKGQRGYNEQFF.

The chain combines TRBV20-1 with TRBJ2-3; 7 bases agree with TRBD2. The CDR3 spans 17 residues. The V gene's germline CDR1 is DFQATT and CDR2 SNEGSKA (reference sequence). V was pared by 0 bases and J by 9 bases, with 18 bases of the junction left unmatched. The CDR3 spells CSAREGGGSGPPFTQYF. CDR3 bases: TGCAGTGCTAGAGAGGGGGGGGGTAGCGGCCCCCCGTTCACGCAGTATTTT.

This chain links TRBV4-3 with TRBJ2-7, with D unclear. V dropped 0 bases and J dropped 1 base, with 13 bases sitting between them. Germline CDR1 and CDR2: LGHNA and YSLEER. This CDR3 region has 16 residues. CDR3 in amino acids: CASSQDCRLPSYEQYF. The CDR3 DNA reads TGCGCCAGCAGCCAAGATTGTAGACTGCCATCCTACGAGCAGTACTTC.

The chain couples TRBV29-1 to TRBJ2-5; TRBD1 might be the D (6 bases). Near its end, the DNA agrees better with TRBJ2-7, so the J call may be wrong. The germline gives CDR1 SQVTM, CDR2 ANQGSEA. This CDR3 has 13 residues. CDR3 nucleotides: TGCAGCGTTGGGGGGCCGCGCTCATACGAGCAGTACTTC. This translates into CSVGGPRSYEQYF.

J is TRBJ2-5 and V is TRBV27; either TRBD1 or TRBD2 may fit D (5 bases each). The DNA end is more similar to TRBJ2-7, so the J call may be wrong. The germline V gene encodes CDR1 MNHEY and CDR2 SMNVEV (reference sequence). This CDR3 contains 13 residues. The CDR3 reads CASSLSMGVEQYF. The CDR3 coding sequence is TGTGCCAGCAGTTTATCGATGGGGGTCGAGCAGTACTTC.

As DNA, the CDR3 is TGTGCCAGCAGTTCCCCGGGGTTTCGGGGGAGCTCCTACGAGCAGTACTTC. It specifies CASSSPGFRGSSYEQYF. The chain uses TRBV28 and TRBJ2-7, with D maybe TRBD2 (6 bases). Trimming removed 4 bases at V and 0 bases at J, with 19 bases between. Per the germline V gene, CDR1 is MDHEN and CDR2 is SYDVKM. The CDR3 covers 17 residues.

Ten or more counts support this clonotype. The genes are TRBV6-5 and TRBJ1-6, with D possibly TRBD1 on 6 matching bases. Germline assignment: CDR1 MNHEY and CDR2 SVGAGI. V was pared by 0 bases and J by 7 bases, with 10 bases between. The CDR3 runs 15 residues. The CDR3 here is CASSYSAQGNSPLHF. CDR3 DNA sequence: TGTGCCAGCAGTTACTCGGCGCAGGGGAATTCACCCCTCCACTTT.

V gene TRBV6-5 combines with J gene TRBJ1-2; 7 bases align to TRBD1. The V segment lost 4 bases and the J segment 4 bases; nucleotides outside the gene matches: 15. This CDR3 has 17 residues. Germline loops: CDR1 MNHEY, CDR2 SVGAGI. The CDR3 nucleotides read TGTGCCAGCAGTTCCCCTTACCGGGACAGAGAATTCTATGGCTACACCTTC. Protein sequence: CASSSPYRDREFYGYTF.

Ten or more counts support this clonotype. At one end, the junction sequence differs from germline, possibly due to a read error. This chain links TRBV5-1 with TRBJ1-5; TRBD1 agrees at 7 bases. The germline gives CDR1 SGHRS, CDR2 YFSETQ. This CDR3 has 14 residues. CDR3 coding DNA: TGTGCCAGCAGTTTAGGGGGCAGCAATCAGCCCCAGCATTTT. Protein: CASSLGGSNQPQHF.

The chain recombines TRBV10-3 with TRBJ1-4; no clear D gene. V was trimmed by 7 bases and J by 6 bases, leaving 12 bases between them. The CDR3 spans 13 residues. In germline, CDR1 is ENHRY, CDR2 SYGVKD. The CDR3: CAIKDGIDEKLFF. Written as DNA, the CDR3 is TGTGCCATCAAGGACGGGATCGATGAAAAACTGTTTTTT.

As DNA, the CDR3 is TGTGCCAGCAGCTTGCCCGAGACAGCCTCCTTCCCGATTGCTGAAGCTTTCTTT. It encodes CASSLPETASFPIAEAFF. V is TRBV5-5 and J is TRBJ1-1; tentatively, D is TRBD1 (5 bases). V gave up 1 base and J gave up 6 bases, with 25 bases separating them. The CDR3 runs to 18 residues. CDR1 SGHKS and CDR2 YYEKEE come from the germline V gene (reference sequence).

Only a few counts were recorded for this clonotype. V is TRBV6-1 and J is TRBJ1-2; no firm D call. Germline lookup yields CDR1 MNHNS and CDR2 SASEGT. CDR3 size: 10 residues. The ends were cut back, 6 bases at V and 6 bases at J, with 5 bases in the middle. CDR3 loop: CASREDGYTF. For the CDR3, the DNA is TGTGCCAGCAGGGAGGATGGCTACACCTTC.

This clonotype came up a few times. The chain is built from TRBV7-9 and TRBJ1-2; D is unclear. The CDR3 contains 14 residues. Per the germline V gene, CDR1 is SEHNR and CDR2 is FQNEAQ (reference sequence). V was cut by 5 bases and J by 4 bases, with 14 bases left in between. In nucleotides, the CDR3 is TGTGCCAGCAGCGCCAGGACGGAGTCCTATGGCTACACCTTC. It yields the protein CASSARTESYGYTF.

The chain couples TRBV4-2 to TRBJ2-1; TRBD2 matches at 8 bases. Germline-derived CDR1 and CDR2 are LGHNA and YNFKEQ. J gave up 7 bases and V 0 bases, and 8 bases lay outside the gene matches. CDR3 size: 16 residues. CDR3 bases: TGTGCCAGCAGCCAAGATCTGAGGACTAGCAGGAATGAGCAGTTCTTC. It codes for CASSQDLRTSRNEQFF.

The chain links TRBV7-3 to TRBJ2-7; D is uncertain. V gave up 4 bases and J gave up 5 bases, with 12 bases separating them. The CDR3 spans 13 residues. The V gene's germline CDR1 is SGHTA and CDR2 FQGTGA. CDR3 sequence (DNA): TGTGCCAGCAGCTATGATACTGGGAACGAGCAGTACTTC. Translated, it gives CASSYDTGNEQYF.

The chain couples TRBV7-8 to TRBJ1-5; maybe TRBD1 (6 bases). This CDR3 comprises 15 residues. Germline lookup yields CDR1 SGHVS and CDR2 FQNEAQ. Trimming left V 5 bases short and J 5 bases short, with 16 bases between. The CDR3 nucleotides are TGTGCCAGCAGCCCGGGCTCGGGGGGGCATCAGCCCCAGCATTTT. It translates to CASSPGSGGHQPQHF.

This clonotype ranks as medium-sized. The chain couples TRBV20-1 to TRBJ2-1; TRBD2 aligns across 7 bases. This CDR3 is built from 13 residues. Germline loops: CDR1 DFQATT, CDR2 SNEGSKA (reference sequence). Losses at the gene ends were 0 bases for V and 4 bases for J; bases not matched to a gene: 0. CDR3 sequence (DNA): TGCAGTGCTAGAGAGCGGGAGTACAATGAGCAGTTCTTC. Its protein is CSAREREYNEQFF.

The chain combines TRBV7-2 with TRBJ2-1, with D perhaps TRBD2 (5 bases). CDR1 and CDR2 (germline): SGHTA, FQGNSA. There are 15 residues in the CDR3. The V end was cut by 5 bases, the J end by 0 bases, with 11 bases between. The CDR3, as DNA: TGTGCCAGCAGCCAAATGGCGGGCTCCTACAATGAGCAGTTCTTC. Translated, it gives CASSQMAGSYNEQFF.

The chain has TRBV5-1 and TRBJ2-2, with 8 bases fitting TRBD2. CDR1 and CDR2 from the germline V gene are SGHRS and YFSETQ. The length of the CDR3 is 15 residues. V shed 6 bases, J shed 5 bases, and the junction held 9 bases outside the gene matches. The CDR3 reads CASNPLAEQTGELFF. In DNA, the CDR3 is TGCGCCAGCAACCCACTAGCGGAGCAAACCGGGGAGCTGTTTTTT.